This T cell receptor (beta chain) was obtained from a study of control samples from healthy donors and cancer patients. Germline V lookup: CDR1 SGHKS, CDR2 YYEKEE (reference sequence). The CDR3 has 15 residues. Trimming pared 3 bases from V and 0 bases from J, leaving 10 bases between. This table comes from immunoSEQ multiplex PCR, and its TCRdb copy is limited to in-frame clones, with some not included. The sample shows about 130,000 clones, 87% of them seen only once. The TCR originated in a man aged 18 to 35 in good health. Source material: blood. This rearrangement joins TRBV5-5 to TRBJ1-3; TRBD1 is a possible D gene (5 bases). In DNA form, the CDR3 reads TGTGCCAGCAGCTCCCTGGGGGGCTCTGGAAACACCATATATTTT. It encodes CASSSLGGSGNTIYF.